This T cell receptor beta chain was identified during a study of graft-versus-host responses after intestinal transplantation. Across the whole study: Those transplanted obtained multivisceral, liver-intestinal, or isolated intestinal grafts.

Findings and caveats of the study: Association was observed between peak circulating GvH clone levels and early post-transplant HvG declines.

About this clone itself: What it recognizes is unknown.

The V end lost 4 bases, the J end lost 4 bases, and 16 bases lay between the germline ends. Per germline, CDR1 LNHDA and CDR2 SQIVND (reference sequence). CDR3 size: 15 residues. Lymphocytes from graft epithelium and lamina propria were isolated. Clones were sequenced by immunoSEQ multiplex PCR, and TCRdb holds only the in-frame ones, with some missing. The top ten hold around 15% of the sample, which has under 5,500 clones, 76% seen once. This clonotype originated in a human patient who received an intestinal transplant, so some T cells may come from the graft donor. Here the sequenced sample was ileum tissue, taken around 340 days after intestinal transplantation. V gene TRBV19 combines with J gene TRBJ1-1; maybe TRBD1 (5 bases). DNA for the CDR3: TGTGCCAGTAGTAGCTCAGGGCGGGGGTCCACTGAAGCTTTCTTT. Residues: CASSSSGRGSTEAFF.